This TCR beta chain comes out of a study of early stage breast cancer tumors listed by TCRdb under 2017. Some background on the complete study: Of the 15 to 20 invasive breast tumors, approximately 11 were found to be estrogen receptor-positive, progesterone receptor-positive and HER2-negative. About 70% of the 12 ER+/PR+/HER2- tumors were invasive ductal carcinomas, while the other four were invasive lobular carcinomas. The average read coverage per sample was about 10-fold. The samples as a whole yielded around 2.5 million detected templates, corresponding to some 1 million unique clonotypes.

A word on this clone: Its antigen specificity is not known. No clone much larger than this one lies a single base away; base qualities are absent.

Dicing about 17-55 mg of tumor tissue typically gave a DNA yield of more than 3 ug. The study profiled bulk TCR beta-chain repertoires in matched peripheral blood, tumor and adjacent normal breast tissue taken from over 15 patients with early-stage breast cancer. After resection, tumor tissue identified by eye was cut out and put into prechilled RNAlater. Tumor tissue (roughly 20-50 mg) was diced and homogenized in RLTplus buffer with beta-mercaptoethanol and antifoaming agent using a TissueLyser II. The Qiagen AllPrep DNA/RNA Mini kit was used to extract genomic DNA. Each sample was amplified in two independent genomic DNA replicates, using around 0.55 ug for blood and 1.5 ug for tumor or normal breast. TCRB sequencing of genomic DNA was carried out with the ImmunoSeq Intro kit according to the manufacturer's instructions. Multiplex PCR was run for around 30 cycles using proprietary primers and spike-in control sequences for absolute quantification. An 87-bp fragment spanning the CDR3 and flanking V and J genes was sequenced with single-end 150-bp reads. Each lane of an Illumina MiSeq running version 3.0 chemistry carried seven multiplexed samples, with two replicates apiece. The study's processing was this. Raw data were processed by the vendor's proprietary pipeline, with both replicates merged into one result per sample. To define clonotypes, the study grouped productive rearrangements that shared the V-gene family, CDR3 amino acid sequence and J-gene segment. To compute clonality, the normalized Shannon entropy (Pielou evenness) of TCRB abundances was subtracted from 1. To estimate T cell density, the total number of templates was divided by the input cell count, which was inferred from how much DNA went in. Total repertoire diversity and clonality were estimated with Recon using default parameters. Clonotypes with over 0.1% abundance in tumor and at least 32-fold higher abundance in tumor than in normal breast were defined as tumor-enriched. Held by TCRdb, this immuneACCESS table contains in-frame sequences only and omits some clones. Under half of the omission traces to an unresolved V gene where checked; the cause of the rest is unknown. V, J and clone size reflect that table, while D and trimming were determined from the DNA. Here the sample has some 4,000 clones; 55% to 75% occur a single time. 15% to 20% of the sample rests with the top ten.

V is cut by 1 base and J by 3 bases, and the space between the germline ends is 10 bases. CDR1 is given as SGHTA and CDR2 as FQGNSA, both from the germline V gene. The CDR3 sequence holds 15 residues, the cysteine and phenylalanine included. This entry keeps only the CDR3 DNA: 45 bases, framed from base 1. What the work shows at the level of the full study, not this receptor alone: Enriched TCRB sequences shared across patients were found to be mostly commonly generated sequences that were unlikely to play an important role in the tumor microenvironment. Compared with adjacent normal breast tissue, tumors had higher clonality and around 2.5-fold greater T cell density. Chain pairing and functional markers such as CD4, CD8 and FOXP3 were missed by bulk genomic DNA sequencing of unsorted cells. Repertoires from blood resembled normal breast more closely than tumor, and using blood as a reference for each tissue separated tumor from normal in about 90% of the 16 patients. Because the cohort was small, a breakdown by tumor subtype could not be done.

The TCR sequence derives from a person in their forties with breast cancer. The sequence links TRBV7-2 to TRBJ1-3; the D gene cannot be named for sure. Sequenced material: breast tumor tissue. The CDR3 reads as follows: CASSLEQTHGNTIYF. The nucleotides are TGTGCCAGCAGCTTAGAACAGACCCATGGAAACACCATATATTTT.